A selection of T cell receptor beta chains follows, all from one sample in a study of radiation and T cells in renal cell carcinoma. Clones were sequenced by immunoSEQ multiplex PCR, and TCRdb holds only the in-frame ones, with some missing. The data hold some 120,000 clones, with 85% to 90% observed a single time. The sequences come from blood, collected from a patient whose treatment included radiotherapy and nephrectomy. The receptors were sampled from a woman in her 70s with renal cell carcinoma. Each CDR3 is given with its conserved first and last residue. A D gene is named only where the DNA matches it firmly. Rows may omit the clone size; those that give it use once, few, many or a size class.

DNA: TGTGCCAGCAGCGTAGCGTGGACTAGCGGGGGGGTAACAGATACGCAGTATTTT
CDR3: CASSVAWTSGGVTDTQYF
J: TRBJ2-3
V: TRBV9
size: NA
D: TRBD2

DNA: TGTGCCAGTAGTATCGATGGAGGGGACGAAAAACTGTTTTTT
CDR3: CASSIDGGDEKLFF
J: TRBJ1-4
V: TRBV19
size: NA
D: NA

DNA: TGTGCCAGCAGCGTAGCTACGCTTGGGAGAACGAACACCGGGGAGCTGTTTTTT
CDR3: CASSVATLGRTNTGELFF
J: TRBJ2-2
V: TRBV9
size: NA
D: NA

DNA: TGTGCCAGCAACCACGGGGTTAGGGATGGCTACACCTTC
CDR3: CASNHGVRDGYTF
J: TRBJ1-2
V: TRBV6-6
size: NA
D: NA

DNA: TGTGCCAGCAGTCCGCTGAGTAGCGGGGTTAGCACAGATACGCAGTATTTT
CDR3: CASSPLSSGVSTDTQYF
J: TRBJ2-3
V: TRBV5-5
size: NA
D: TRBD2

DNA: TGTGCCAGCAGACGACAGGGAGAAGCTTTCTTT
CDR3: CASRRQGEAFF
J: TRBJ1-1
V: TRBV6-5
size: once
D: TRBD1

DNA: TGTGCCAGCAGCTTATCATTCCAGGGGCCTTACAACACAGATACGCAGTATTTT
CDR3: CASSLSFQGPYNTDTQYF
J: TRBJ2-3
V: TRBV5-8
size: NA
D: NA

DNA: TGTGCCAGCAGCTTCCCAGGTGTCTACGAGCAGTACTTC
CDR3: CASSFPGVYEQYF
J: TRBJ2-7
V: TRBV7-9
size: NA
D: NA

DNA: TGTGCCAGCAGCTTAGGTACAGGGTACGGTGGTGACGAGCAGTACTTC
CDR3: CASSLGTGYGGDEQYF
J: TRBJ2-7
V: TRBV7-2
size: NA
D: NA

DNA: TGTGCCAGCAGCTTAGGCACAGGACAGGGCACCTACAATGAGCAGTTCTTC
CDR3: CASSLGTGQGTYNEQFF
J: TRBJ2-1
V: TRBV13
size: once
D: TRBD1

DNA: TGTGCCAGCAGCCCCGGGGGAATTAATGAAAAACTGTTTTTT
CDR3: CASSPGGINEKLFF
J: TRBJ1-4
V: TRBV9
size: NA
D: NA

DNA: TGTGCCAGCAGCCCATCCGCGCTGGGCGTAGTTAGAGATACGCAGTATTTT
CDR3: CASSPSALGVVRDTQYF
J: TRBJ2-3
V: TRBV11-2
size: NA
D: NA

DNA: TGTGCCAGCAGTCCAGGGGACAGGGCCCGAGACATTCAGTACTTC
CDR3: CASSPGDRARDIQYF
J: TRBJ2-4
V: TRBV7-9
size: once
D: TRBD1

DNA: TGTGCCAGCGCCGGGACAGGGTTCAATGAGCAGTTCTTC
CDR3: CASAGTGFNEQFF
J: TRBJ2-1
V: TRBV27
size: NA
D: TRBD1

DNA: TGTGCCAGCAGCTCCTCTGCGGCAGGGGGAGGGCTGACGGTGAACACTGAAGCTTTCTTT
CDR3: CASSSSAAGGGLTVNTEAFF
J: TRBJ1-1
V: TRBV7-6
size: NA
D: TRBD1

DNA: TGTGCCAGCAGCATGGACAGGGGGCAGTTCTTC
CDR3: CASSMDRGQFF
J: TRBJ2-1
V: TRBV7-2
size: NA
D: TRBD1

DNA: TGCGCCAGCAGCCAAGTGGAGGGACGGGACACAGATACGCAGTATTTT
CDR3: CASSQVEGRDTDTQYF
J: TRBJ2-3
V: TRBV4-1
size: NA
D: NA

DNA: TGTGCCTGGAGTAAAGGGCGAGAGACCCAGTACTTC
CDR3: CAWSKGRETQYF
J: TRBJ2-5
V: TRBV30
size: NA
D: NA

DNA: TGTGCCAGCAGTTTATTACCCAGGGGGTACAATCAGCCCCAGCATTTT
CDR3: CASSLLPRGYNQPQHF
J: TRBJ1-5
V: TRBV28
size: NA
D: TRBD1

DNA: TGTGCCAGCAGCTTGGATCCAGTCCTCTACGAGCAGTACTTC
CDR3: CASSLDPVLYEQYF
J: TRBJ2-7
V: TRBV5-4
size: once
D: NA

DNA: TGTGCCAGCAGCCCGACAGTGAACACTGAAGCTTTCTTT
CDR3: CASSPTVNTEAFF
J: TRBJ1-1
V: TRBV7-8
size: NA
D: NA

DNA: TGTGCCAGCAGCCTGAGGGGAGACACTGAAGCTTTCTTT
CDR3: CASSLRGDTEAFF
J: TRBJ1-1
V: TRBV2
size: NA
D: NA